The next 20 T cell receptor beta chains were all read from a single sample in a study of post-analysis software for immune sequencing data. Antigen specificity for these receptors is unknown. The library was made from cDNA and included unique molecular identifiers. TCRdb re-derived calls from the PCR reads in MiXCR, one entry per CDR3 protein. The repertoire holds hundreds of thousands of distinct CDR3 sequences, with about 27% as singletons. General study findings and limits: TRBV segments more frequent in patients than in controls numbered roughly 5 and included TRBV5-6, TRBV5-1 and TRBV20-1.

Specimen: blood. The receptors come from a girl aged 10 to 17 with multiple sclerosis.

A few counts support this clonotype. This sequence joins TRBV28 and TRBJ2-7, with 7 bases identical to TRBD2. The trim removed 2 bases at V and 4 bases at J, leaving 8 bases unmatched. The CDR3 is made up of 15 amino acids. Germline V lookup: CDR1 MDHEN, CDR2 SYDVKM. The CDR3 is CASSLDPGGGYEQYF. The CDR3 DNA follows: TGTGCCAGCAGTTTAGATCCTGGGGGGGGGTACGAGCAGTACTTC.

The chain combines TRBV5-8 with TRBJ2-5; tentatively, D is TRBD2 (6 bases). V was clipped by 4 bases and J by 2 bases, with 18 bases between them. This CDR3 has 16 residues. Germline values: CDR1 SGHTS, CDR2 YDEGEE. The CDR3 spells CASSRLRIAVQETQYF. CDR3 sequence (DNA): TGTGCCAGCAGCCGATTACGGATAGCGGTTCAAGAGACCCAGTACTTC.

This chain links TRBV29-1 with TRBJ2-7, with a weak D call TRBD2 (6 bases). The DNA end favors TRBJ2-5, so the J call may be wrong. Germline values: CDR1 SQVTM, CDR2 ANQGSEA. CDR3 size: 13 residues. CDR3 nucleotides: TGCAGCGCTTGGGGGAGCGGGTCCGAGACCCAGTACTTC. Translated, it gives CSAWGSGSETQYF.

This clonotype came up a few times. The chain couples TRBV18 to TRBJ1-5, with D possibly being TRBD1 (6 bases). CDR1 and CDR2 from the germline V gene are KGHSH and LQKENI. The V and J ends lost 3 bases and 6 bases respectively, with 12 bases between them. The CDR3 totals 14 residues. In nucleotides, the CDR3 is TGTGCCAGCTCACCTCAGGGGAGAGGTCAGCCCCAGCATTTT. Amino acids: CASSPQGRGQPQHF.

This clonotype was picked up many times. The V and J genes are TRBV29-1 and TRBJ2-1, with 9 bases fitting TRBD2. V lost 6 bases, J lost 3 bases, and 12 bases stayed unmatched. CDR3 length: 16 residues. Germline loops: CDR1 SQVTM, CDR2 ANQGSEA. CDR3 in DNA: TGCAGCGTAGTCACCTCCCTAGCGGGGAGCTACAATGAGCAGTTCTTC. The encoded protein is CSVVTSLAGSYNEQFF.

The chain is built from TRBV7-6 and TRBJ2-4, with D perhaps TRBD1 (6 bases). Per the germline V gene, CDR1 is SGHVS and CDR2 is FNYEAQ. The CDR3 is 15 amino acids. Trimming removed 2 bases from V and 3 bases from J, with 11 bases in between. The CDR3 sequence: CASSLSSGDKNIQYF. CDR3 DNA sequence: TGTGCCAGCAGCTTAAGTTCAGGGGACAAAAACATTCAGTACTTC.

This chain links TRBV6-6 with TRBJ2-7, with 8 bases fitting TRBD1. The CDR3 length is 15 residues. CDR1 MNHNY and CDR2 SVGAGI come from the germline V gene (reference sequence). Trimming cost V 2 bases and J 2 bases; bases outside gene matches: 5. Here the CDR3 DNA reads TGTGCCAGCAGTTACCCCGGGACAGGAACCTACGAGCAGTACTTC. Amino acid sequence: CASSYPGTGTYEQYF.

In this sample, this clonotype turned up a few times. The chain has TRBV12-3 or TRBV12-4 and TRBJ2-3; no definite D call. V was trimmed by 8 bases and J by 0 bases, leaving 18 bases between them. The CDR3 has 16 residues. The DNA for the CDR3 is TGTGCCAGCTGCCGGCGGACGGGTTATAGCACAGATACGCAGTATTTT. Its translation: CASCRRTGYSTDTQYF.

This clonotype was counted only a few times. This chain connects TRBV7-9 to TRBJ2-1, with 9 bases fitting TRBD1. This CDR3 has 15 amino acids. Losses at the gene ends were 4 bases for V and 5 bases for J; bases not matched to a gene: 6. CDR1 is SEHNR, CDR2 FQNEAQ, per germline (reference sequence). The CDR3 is CASSSWTGDNNEQFF. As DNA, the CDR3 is TGTGCCAGCAGCTCTTGGACAGGGGACAACAATGAGCAGTTCTTC.

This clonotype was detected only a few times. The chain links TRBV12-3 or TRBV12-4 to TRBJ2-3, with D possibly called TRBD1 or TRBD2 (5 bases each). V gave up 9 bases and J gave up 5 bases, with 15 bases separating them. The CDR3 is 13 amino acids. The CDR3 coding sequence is TGTGCCAGTGGGGAGAGGGGAATAGATACGCAGTATTTT. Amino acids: CASGERGIDTQYF.

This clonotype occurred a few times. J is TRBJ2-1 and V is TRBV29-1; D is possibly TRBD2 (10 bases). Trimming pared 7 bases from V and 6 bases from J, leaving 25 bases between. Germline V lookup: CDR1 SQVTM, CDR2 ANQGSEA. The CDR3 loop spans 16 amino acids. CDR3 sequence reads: CSASGGPGQGSNEQFF. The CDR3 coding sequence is TGCAGCGCTAGCGGGGGCCCGGGACAGGGTAGCAATGAGCAGTTCTTC.

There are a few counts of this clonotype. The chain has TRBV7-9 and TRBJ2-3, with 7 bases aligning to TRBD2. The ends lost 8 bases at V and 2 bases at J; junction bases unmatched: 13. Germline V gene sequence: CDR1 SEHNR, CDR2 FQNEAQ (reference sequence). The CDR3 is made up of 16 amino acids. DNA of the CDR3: TGTGCCAGCGGCCACGGACTAGTGAAAGACACAGATACGCAGTATTTT. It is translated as CASGHGLVKDTDTQYF.

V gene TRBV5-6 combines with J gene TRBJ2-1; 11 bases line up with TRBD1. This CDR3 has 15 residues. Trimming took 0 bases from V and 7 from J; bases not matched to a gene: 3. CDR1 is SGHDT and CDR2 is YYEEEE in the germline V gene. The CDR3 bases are TGTGCCAGCAGCTTGGCCGGGACAGGGGGGAATGAGCAGTTCTTC. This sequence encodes CASSLAGTGGNEQFF. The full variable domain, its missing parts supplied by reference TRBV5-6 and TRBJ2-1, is DAGVTQSPTHLIKTRGQQVTLRCSPKSGHDTVSWYQQALGQGPQFIFQYYEEEERQRGNFPDRFSGHQFPNYSSELNVNALLLGDSALYLCASSLAGTGGNEQFFGPGTRLTVL.

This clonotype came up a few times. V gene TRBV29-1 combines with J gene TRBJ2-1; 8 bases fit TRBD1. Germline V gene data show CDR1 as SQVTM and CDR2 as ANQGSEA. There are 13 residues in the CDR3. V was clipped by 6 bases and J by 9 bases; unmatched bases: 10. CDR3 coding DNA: TGCAGCGTGACCGGGACAGGTGGGAGTGAGCAGTTCTTC. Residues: CSVTGTGGSEQFF.

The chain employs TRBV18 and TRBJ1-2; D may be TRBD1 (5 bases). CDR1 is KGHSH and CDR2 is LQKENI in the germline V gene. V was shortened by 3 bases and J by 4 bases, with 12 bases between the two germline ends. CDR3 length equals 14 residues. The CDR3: CASSPDTTGYGYTF. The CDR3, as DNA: TGTGCCAGCTCACCGGACACCACCGGCTATGGCTACACCTTC.

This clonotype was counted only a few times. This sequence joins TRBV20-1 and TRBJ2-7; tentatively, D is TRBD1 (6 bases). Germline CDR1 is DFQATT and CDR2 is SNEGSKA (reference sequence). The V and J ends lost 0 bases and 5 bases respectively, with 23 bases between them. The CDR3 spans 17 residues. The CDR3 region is CSARDRYRALLWDEQYF. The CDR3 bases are TGCAGTGCTAGAGATCGCTACAGGGCTTTGCTCTGGGACGAGCAGTACTTC.

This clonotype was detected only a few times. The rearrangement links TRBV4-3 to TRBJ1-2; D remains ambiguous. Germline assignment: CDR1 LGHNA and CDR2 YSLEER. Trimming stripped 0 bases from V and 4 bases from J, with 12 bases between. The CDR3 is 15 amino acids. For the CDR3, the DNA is TGCGCCAGCAGCCAAGAGGTGTCCCTGAGCTATGGCTACACCTTC. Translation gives CASSQEVSLSYGYTF.

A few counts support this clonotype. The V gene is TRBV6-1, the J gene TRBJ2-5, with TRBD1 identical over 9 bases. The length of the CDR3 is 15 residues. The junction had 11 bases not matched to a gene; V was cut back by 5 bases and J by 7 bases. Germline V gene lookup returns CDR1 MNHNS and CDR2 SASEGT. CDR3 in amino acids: CASSSRTGEFVTQYF. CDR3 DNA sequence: TGTGCCAGCAGTTCCCGGACAGGGGAGTTTGTGACCCAGTACTTC.

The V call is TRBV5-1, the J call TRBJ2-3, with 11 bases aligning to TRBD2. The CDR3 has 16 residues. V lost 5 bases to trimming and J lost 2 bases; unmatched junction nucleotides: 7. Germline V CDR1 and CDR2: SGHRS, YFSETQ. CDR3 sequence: CASSSRLAGITDTQYF. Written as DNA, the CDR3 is TGCGCCAGCAGTTCTAGACTAGCGGGAATCACAGATACGCAGTATTTT.

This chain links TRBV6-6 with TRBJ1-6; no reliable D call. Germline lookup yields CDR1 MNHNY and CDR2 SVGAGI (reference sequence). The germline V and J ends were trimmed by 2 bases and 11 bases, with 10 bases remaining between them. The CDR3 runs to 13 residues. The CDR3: CASSYPGWAPLHF. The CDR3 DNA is TGTGCCAGCAGTTACCCAGGCTGGGCACCCCTCCACTTT.